Listed below are T cell receptor beta chains from one sample, sequenced in a study of regulatory T cells in long-lasting Graves disease. From the multiplex PCR reads, TCRdb called clonotypes with MiXCR, one entry per CDR3 protein. The table lists more than 300,000 distinct CDR3 sequences, 15% to 20% of them singletons. These same data were also listed under a study on T cells in Graves' hyperthyroidism and ophthalmopathy.

This sample comprised peripheral blood mononuclear cells (PBMCs), obtained at new diagnosis, from a patient treated with antithyroid drugs. These receptors were obtained from a woman aged 18-30 years with Graves disease. The CDR3 runs from the conserved cysteine through the conserved F or W. A D gene is named only where the DNA matches it firmly. Expanded clones are given a class, and other clones once, few, many or no size at all.

v_gene	d_gene	j_gene	abundance	CDR3aa	CDR3nt
TRBV29-1	.	TRBJ2-3	.	CSVGGTSTFLISTDTQYF	TGCAGCGTTGGGGGAACGTCGACTTTCCTTATTAGCACAGATACGCAGTATTTT
TRBV19	TRBD2	TRBJ2-3	few	CASSINSGDTDTQYF	TGTGCCAGTAGTATAAATAGCGGGGATACAGATACGCAGTATTTT
TRBV4-1	.	TRBJ1-3	.	CASSPHGGSGNTIYF	TGCGCCAGCAGCCCTCACGGGGGATCTGGAAACACCATATATTTT
TRBV10-1	.	TRBJ1-4	.	CATFLTGPSEKLFF	TGCGCCACCTTCCTAACAGGACCTTCGGAAAAACTGTTTTTT
TRBV28	.	TRBJ2-1	many	CASSFSGSDNEQFF	TGTGCCAGCAGTTTTAGTGGGAGCGACAATGAGCAGTTCTTC
TRBV19	.	TRBJ2-1	.	CASREIGFPSYNEQFF	TGTGCCAGTAGGGAGATAGGGTTTCCCTCCTACAATGAGCAGTTCTTC
TRBV19	TRBD1	TRBJ2-2	few	CASSIVGGVTGELFF	TGTGCCAGTAGTATAGTAGGGGGCGTCACCGGGGAGCTGTTTTTT
TRBV6-4	.	TRBJ2-5	few	CAGSGVVGPSLETQYF	TGTGCCGGGTCAGGGGTGGTGGGTCCTTCCCTTGAGACCCAGTACTTC
TRBV20-1	TRBD1	TRBJ2-7	few	CSARYTGTGSYEQYF	TGCAGTGCTAGATACACCGGGACAGGGTCCTACGAGCAGTACTTC
TRBV4-1	.	TRBJ2-6	.	CASSQWRDAVSGANVLTF	TGCGCCAGCAGCCAATGGCGGGACGCAGTCTCTGGGGCCAACGTCCTGACTTTC
TRBV5-1	.	TRBJ2-1	many	CASSPWGDVWNEQFF	TGCGCCAGCAGCCCGTGGGGGGACGTCTGGAATGAGCAGTTCTTC
TRBV7-3	.	TRBJ2-1	.	CASRGGAQQFF	TGTGCCAGCAGGGGGGGGGCGCAGCAGTTCTTC
TRBV3-1	.	TRBJ2-2	many	CASSQFLATNTGELFF	TGTGCCAGCAGCCAGTTTCTAGCTACGAACACCGGGGAGCTGTTTTTT
TRBV20-1	TRBD2	TRBJ2-3	.	CSATGLAGGRDTQYF	TGCAGTGCAACGGGACTAGCGGGGGGGCGAGATACGCAGTATTTT
TRBV5-1	.	TRBJ1-4	few	CASSEGGISEKLFF	TGCGCCAGCAGCGAAGGAGGAATTAGTGAAAAACTGTTTTTT
TRBV2	.	TRBJ2-1	many	CASSEEISGMQFF	TGTGCCAGCAGTGAAGAGATAAGCGGAATGCAGTTCTTC
TRBV6-4	TRBD1	TRBJ2-3	.	CASSQTGGFRFTDTQYF	TGTGCCAGCAGCCAGACAGGGGGCTTTCGTTTCACAGATACGCAGTATTTT
TRBV5-1	TRBD1	TRBJ1-1	.	CASSFGTVGAAGAFF	TGCGCCAGCAGCTTTGGGACAGTCGGAGCAGCGGGAGCTTTCTTT
TRBV5-1	.	TRBJ1-1	many	CASSLREMNTEAFF	TGCGCCAGCAGCTTGCGGGAGATGAACACTGAAGCTTTCTTT
TRBV3-1	.	TRBJ2-3	many	CASSLGLVTDTQYF	TGTGCCAGCAGCCTGGGACTTGTCACAGATACGCAGTATTTT
TRBV6-5	.	TRBJ1-1	many	CASSYTRDPNTEAFF	TGTGCCAGCAGTTACACCCGGGACCCGAACACTGAAGCTTTCTTT
TRBV28	.	TRBJ1-2	many	CASSLYHTEYYGYTF	TGTGCCAGCAGTTTATACCACACAGAATACTATGGCTACACCTTC
TRBV29-1	.	TRBJ1-5	few	CSVQDSLSNQPQHF	TGCAGCGTCCAGGACAGTCTTAGCAATCAGCCCCAGCATTTT
TRBV7-9	.	TRBJ1-1	many	CASSPGTFTEAFF	TGTGCCAGCAGCCCCGGGACCTTCACTGAAGCTTTCTTT
TRBV5-6	.	TRBJ1-2	.	CASSSPPRDGGYTF	TGTGCCAGCAGCTCCCCCCCCCGGGACGGTGGCTACACCTTC
TRBV7-6	TRBD2	TRBJ2-7	.	CASSLEASGGWHEQYF	TGTGCCAGCAGCTTAGAAGCGTCGGGAGGGTGGCACGAGCAGTACTTC
TRBV10-3	.	TRBJ2-7	many	CAISGRGPEQYF	TGTGCCATCAGTGGGCGGGGTCCCGAGCAGTACTTC
TRBV6-1	.	TRBJ1-2	.	CASSEAWDSNYGYTF	TGTGCCAGCAGTGAAGCCTGGGACTCTAACTATGGCTACACCTTC
TRBV18	TRBD1	TRBJ1-6	many	CASSPPLGQAGVSPLHF	TGTGCCAGCTCACCACCACTTGGACAGGCAGGAGTATCACCCCTCCACTTT
TRBV6-1	TRBD2	TRBJ2-3	many	CASRDSGGAADTQYF	TGTGCCAGCAGGGATAGCGGGGGAGCGGCAGATACGCAGTATTTT